The next 29 T cell receptor beta chains were all read from a single sample in a study of immune evolution from preneoplasia to lung adenocarcinoma. TCRdb keeps only in-frame clones here, not all; method: immunoSEQ multiplex PCR. The table lists roughly 5,200 clones, 80% of them singletons. Material for sequencing was FFPE normal lung tissue adjacent to the tumor. These receptors were taken from a person between 45 and 75 years old with lung adenocarcinoma.

The chain uses TRBV5-1 and TRBJ1-2, with a possible D match to TRBD1 (6 bases). The CDR3 totals 15 residues. Per germline, CDR1 SGHRS and CDR2 YFSETQ. Trimming took off 4 bases at V and 6 bases at J, with 19 bases between the two ends. The CDR3 spells CASSPGHADPNGYTF. For the CDR3, the DNA is TGCGCCAGCAGCCCGGGACACGCGGATCCCAATGGCTACACCTTC.

This clone occurred a few times. V gene TRBV7-3 combines with J gene TRBJ2-7; D gene unclear. CDR1 and CDR2 from the germline V gene are SGHTA and FQGTGA. The CDR3 runs to 15 residues. Trimming took off 5 bases at V and 2 bases at J, with 16 bases between the two ends. CDR3 DNA sequence: TGTGCCAGCAGCACACAGCACGGCCCAGCCTACGAGCAGTACTTC. Its protein is CASSTQHGPAYEQYF.

This chain connects TRBV29-1 to TRBJ1-1, with D tentatively TRBD1 (6 bases). The CDR3 extends over 14 amino acids. Looked up from germline, CDR1 is SQVTM and CDR2 is ANQGSEA. The V end lost 5 bases, the J end lost 0 bases, and 13 bases lay between the germline ends. Here the CDR3 reads CSVQQGDMNTEAFF. DNA of the CDR3: TGCAGCGTTCAACAGGGAGACATGAACACTGAAGCTTTCTTT.

This rearrangement joins TRBV7-7 to TRBJ2-1; no firm D call. Germline V gives CDR1 SSHAT, CDR2 FNYEAQ (reference sequence). There are 15 residues in the CDR3. The V and J ends lost 1 base and 4 bases respectively, with 11 bases between them. The CDR3 region is CASSLGGGVYNEQFF. The CDR3 DNA sequence: TGTGCCAGCAGCTTAGGGGGTGGCGTATACAATGAGCAGTTCTTC. The complete variable domain, with remaining parts taken from reference TRBV7-7 and TRBJ2-1, reads GAGVSQSPRYKVTKRGQDVTLRCDPISSHATLYWYQQALGQGPEFLTYFNYEAQPDKSGLPSDRFSAERPEGSISTLTIQRTEQRDSAMYRCASSLGGGVYNEQFFGPGTRLTVL.

This rearrangement joins TRBV7-2 to TRBJ1-2; D is unresolved. From germline, CDR1 is SGHTA and CDR2 FQGNSA. Trimming removed 1 base from V and 2 bases from J, with 14 bases in between. The CDR3 loop spans 16 amino acids. The CDR3 protein is CASSLGGFEVNYGYTF. The CDR3 DNA sequence: TGTGCCAGCAGCTTAGGAGGGTTTGAAGTAAACTATGGCTACACCTTC.

The rearrangement uses TRBV5-1 and TRBJ2-1; D remains unclear. The CDR3 is made up of 14 amino acids. Germline CDR1 and CDR2: SGHRS and YFSETQ. Trimming removed 0 bases at V and 5 bases at J, with 9 bases between. CDR3 nucleotides: TGCGCCAGCAGCTTGGCGTCGACCAACAATGAGCAGTTCTTC. Translated, it gives CASSLASTNNEQFF.

The chain combines TRBV9 with TRBJ1-5, with a weak D call TRBD1 (6 bases). V dropped 0 bases and J dropped 6 bases, with 10 bases sitting between them. This CDR3 spans 14 amino acids. Looked up from germline, CDR1 is SGDLS and CDR2 is YYNGEE. The CDR3 sequence: CASSVDGGGQPQHF. CDR3 bases: TGTGCCAGCAGCGTAGACGGGGGCGGTCAGCCCCAGCATTTT.

J is TRBJ1-5 and V is TRBV28; perhaps TRBD1 as D (5 bases). CDR1 MDHEN and CDR2 SYDVKM come from the germline V gene. CDR3 size: 14 residues. Trimming took 9 bases from V and 7 from J, leaving 19 bases between them. The chain's CDR3 is CASLLGGSRQPQHF. CDR3 DNA: TGTGCCAGTCTACTGGGGGGGTCCCGCCAGCCCCAGCATTTT.

Turning to this clone: Because the CDR3's place on the DNA is in doubt, the DNA is left out and the CDR3 is given as listed by TCRdb. The same CDR3 is also encoded by other DNA sequences in this sample. This sequence joins TRBV28 and TRBJ2-2. Including both end residues, the CDR3 is 15 amino acids long. Germline V gene lookup returns CDR1 MDHEN and CDR2 SYDVKM. The CDR3: CASSILGGVTGELFF.

This clone was counted only a few times. This sequence joins TRBV28 and TRBJ2-7; no reliable D call. Germline V CDR1 and CDR2: MDHEN, SYDVKM. The V end was cut by 8 bases, the J end by 3 bases, with 14 bases between. The CDR3 loop spans 13 amino acids. The CDR3 DNA reads TGTGCCAGCCAAATCTGGGGTCTCTACGAGCAGTACTTC. Translating gives CASQIWGLYEQYF.

J is TRBJ2-3 and V is TRBV11-2, with no clear D. Germline-derived CDR1 and CDR2 are SGHAT and FQNNGV. With 1 base removed from V and 4 bases from J, the gap between germline ends came to 9 bases. The CDR3 totals 14 residues. This CDR3 is CASSLVGQADTQYF. CDR3 DNA sequence: TGTGCCAGCAGCTTAGTCGGGCAGGCAGATACGCAGTATTTT. Filled out from reference TRBV11-2 and TRBJ2-3, the complete variable domain reads EAGVAQSPRYKIIEKRQSVAFWCNPISGHATLYWYQQILGQGPKLLIQFQNNGVVDDSQLPKDRFSAERLKGVDSTLKIQPAKLEDSAVYLCASSLVGQADTQYFGPGTRLTVL.

The chain combines TRBV6-1 with TRBJ2-3; D gene ambiguous. This CDR3 is built from 13 residues. Trimming pared 1 base from V and 5 bases from J, leaving 7 bases between. Germline CDR1 is MNHNS and CDR2 is SASEGT. CDR3 region: CASSEGAQDTQYF. The CDR3 nucleotides read TGTGCCAGCAGTGAAGGGGCTCAAGATACGCAGTATTTT.

The J gene is TRBJ2-1, the V gene TRBV28, with D perhaps matching TRBD1 (5 bases). Germline V gene sequence: CDR1 MDHEN, CDR2 SYDVKM. The V end was cut by 5 bases, the J end by 0 bases, with 17 bases between. The CDR3 is made up of 17 amino acids. The chain's CDR3 is CASSRKETANSYNEQFF. The CDR3 bases are TGTGCCAGCAGTCGAAAAGAGACAGCAAACTCCTACAATGAGCAGTTCTTC.

The chain is built from TRBV19 and TRBJ1-5; TRBD1 might be the D (6 bases). V was pared by 9 bases and J by 4 bases, with 22 bases between. CDR3 size: 16 residues. Per the germline V gene, CDR1 is LNHDA and CDR2 is SQIVND (reference sequence). The CDR3 DNA reads as TGTGCCAGCCGAAACAGGGCTCGGGGCGAAAATCAGCCCCAGCATTTT. It is translated as CASRNRARGENQPQHF.

The rearrangement links TRBV2 to TRBJ2-5; 8 bases align to TRBD1. The germline CDR1 and CDR2 sequences are SNHLY and FYNNEI. Trimming cost V 2 bases and J 0 bases; bases outside gene matches: 2. The CDR3 has 15 residues. The CDR3 sequence: CASSEQGADQETQYF. The DNA for the CDR3 is TGTGCCAGCAGTGAACAGGGGGCGGACCAAGAGACCCAGTACTTC.

This chain joins TRBV2 and TRBJ1-1; D unclear. Trimming pared 3 bases from V and 0 bases from J, leaving 5 bases between. Germline V gene sequence: CDR1 SNHLY, CDR2 FYNNEI. The CDR3 contains 13 residues. The CDR3 nucleotides read TGTGCCAGCAGTGACAGGTTGAACACTGAAGCTTTCTTT. Translating it yields CASSDRLNTEAFF.

The chain carries TRBV30 and TRBJ2-1; D is ambiguous. Between the trimmed V and J ends, which lost 1 base and 5 bases, there was a span of 6 bases. The germline V gene has CDR1 GTSNPN and CDR2 SVGIG (reference sequence). CDR3 length equals 12 residues. CDR3 nucleotides: TGTGCCTGGAGTGCATGGGACAATGAGCAGTTCTTC. Its translation: CAWSAWDNEQFF. The full variable domain, its missing parts supplied by reference TRBV30 and TRBJ2-1, is SQTIHQWPATLVQPVGSPLSLECTVEGTSNPNLYWYRQAAGRGLQLLFYSVGIGQISSEVPQNLSASRPQDRQFILSSKKLLLSDSGFYLCAWSAWDNEQFFGPGTRLTVL.

The V gene is TRBV27, the J gene TRBJ2-1; the D is unclear. This CDR3 spans 11 amino acids. Deletions cut 4 bases from V and 9 bases from J, with 7 bases between. The germline V gene has CDR1 MNHEY and CDR2 SMNVEV (reference sequence). In DNA, the CDR3 is TGTGCCAGCAGTTCTAGTCTTGAGCAGTTCTTC. Encoded protein: CASSSSLEQFF.

V usage is TRBV6-4 and J usage is TRBJ1-2; 7 bases fit TRBD1. Germline V gene data show CDR1 as MRHNA and CDR2 as SNTAGT. The CDR3 spans 12 residues. The V segment lost 4 bases and the J segment 4 bases; nucleotides outside the gene matches: 0. Here the CDR3 reads CASSGTGYGYTF. In DNA, the CDR3 is TGTGCCAGCAGTGGGACAGGCTATGGCTACACCTTC.

The rearrangement joins TRBV27 to TRBJ1-2; possibly TRBD1 for D (5 bases). The CDR3 sequence is 16 residues long. Germline V gene sequence: CDR1 MNHEY, CDR2 SMNVEV (reference sequence). Trimming took 5 bases from V and 2 from J, leaving 18 bases between them. CDR3 bases: TGTGCCAGCAGTCAACTTCAGGGTTCTACGAACTATGGCTACACCTTC. Translating gives CASSQLQGSTNYGYTF.

Only a few counts were recorded for this clone. The chain is built from TRBV18 and TRBJ2-2, with a tentative D call TRBD2 (5 bases). The germline CDR1 and CDR2 sequences are KGHSH and LQKENI. This CDR3 is 17 amino acids long. Trimming pared 3 bases from V and 0 bases from J, leaving 14 bases between. In nucleotides, the CDR3 is TGTGCCAGCTCACCCGTGGAGGCTCTTTCGAACACCGGGGAGCTGTTTTTT. Amino acid sequence: CASSPVEALSNTGELFF.

By frequency in the sample, this clone is large. Other DNA sequences from this sample encode an identical CDR3 as well. The chain employs TRBV7-6 and TRBJ2-3, with TRBD2 identical over 8 bases. Trimming at V came to 1 base and at J to 2 bases, leaving 5 bases not matched to a gene. Germline-derived CDR1 and CDR2 are SGHVS and FNYEAQ. This CDR3 is built from 16 residues. This CDR3 reads CASSLGTSPPTDTQYF. The CDR3 DNA reads TGTGCCAGCAGCTTAGGGACTAGCCCTCCCACAGATACGCAGTATTTT. Full variable domain (rest looked up from reference TRBV7-6 and TRBJ2-3): GAGVSQSPRYKVTKRGQDVALRCDPISGHVSLYWYRQALGQGPEFLTYFNYEAQQDKSGLPNDRFSAERPEGSISTLTIQRTEQRDSAMYRCASSLGTSPPTDTQYFGPGTRLTVL.

V and J are TRBV29-1 and TRBJ2-1; D unclear. V was trimmed by 7 bases and J by 10 bases, leaving 14 bases between them. This CDR3 region has 11 residues. Germline lookup yields CDR1 SQVTM and CDR2 ANQGSEA. The DNA of the CDR3 is TGCAGCGGAGACTCGCACCGGGAGCAGTTCTTC. This codes for CSGDSHREQFF.

This chain joins TRBV6-6 and TRBJ1-2; 8 bases are shared with TRBD1. The germline gives CDR1 MNHNY, CDR2 SVGAGI (reference sequence). This CDR3 has 12 residues. The trim removed 8 bases at V and 2 bases at J, leaving 1 base unmatched. The CDR3 DNA is TGTGCCAGCGGACAGGGAAACTATGGCTACACCTTC. Protein sequence: CASGQGNYGYTF.

The chain carries TRBV7-9 and TRBJ2-2; 7 positions agree with TRBD2. The germline V gene encodes CDR1 SEHNR and CDR2 FQNEAQ (reference sequence). The CDR3 runs 17 residues. With V trimmed by 6 bases and J by 1 base, 11 bases remained unmatched. CDR3 sequence (DNA): TGTGCCAGCAGTTCCGGGACTATCGGAGAGAACACCGGGGAGCTGTTTTTT. This encodes CASSSGTIGENTGELFF.

The rearrangement links TRBV11-3 to TRBJ1-3; unclear D gene. Germline V gives CDR1 SGHNT, CDR2 YENEEA. The length of the CDR3 is 16 residues. The ends were cut back, 1 base at V and 3 bases at J, with 13 bases in the middle. Here the CDR3 reads CASSLVSNGIGNTIYF. In DNA, the CDR3 is TGTGCCAGCAGCTTAGTTAGTAACGGCATTGGAAACACCATATATTTT.

The CDR3 sequence is CASSPTPGTSLYANTGELFF. The CDR3 region has the DNA TGTGCCAGCAGCCCCACGCCGGGGACTAGCCTTTACGCGAACACCGGGGAGCTGTTTTTT. V is TRBV11-3 and J is TRBJ2-2, with 9 bases matching TRBD2. The germline CDR1 and CDR2 sequences are SGHNT and YENEEA. The CDR3 covers 20 residues. V lost 5 bases, J lost 0 bases, and 16 bases stayed unmatched.

The CDR3 region is CASSVTSGRLYSNTGELFF. CDR3 DNA sequence: TGTGCCAGCAGTGTCACTAGCGGGAGGTTATATTCGAACACCGGGGAGCTGTTTTTT. The V and J genes are TRBV7-9 and TRBJ2-2; TRBD2 matches 12 bases. J was trimmed by 0 bases and V by 6 bases; bases with no gene match: 11. CDR1 and CDR2 from the germline V gene are SEHNR and FQNEAQ (reference sequence). CDR3 size: 19 residues.

The chain couples TRBV6-5 to TRBJ2-7; D possibly corresponds to TRBD2 (6 bases). In germline, CDR1 is MNHEY, CDR2 SVGAGI. V was pared by 6 bases and J by 3 bases, with 15 bases between. The CDR3 has 14 residues. CDR3 loop: CASRSRGSDYEQYF. DNA for the CDR3: TGTGCCAGCAGGAGTCGGGGGTCCGACTACGAGCAGTACTTC.